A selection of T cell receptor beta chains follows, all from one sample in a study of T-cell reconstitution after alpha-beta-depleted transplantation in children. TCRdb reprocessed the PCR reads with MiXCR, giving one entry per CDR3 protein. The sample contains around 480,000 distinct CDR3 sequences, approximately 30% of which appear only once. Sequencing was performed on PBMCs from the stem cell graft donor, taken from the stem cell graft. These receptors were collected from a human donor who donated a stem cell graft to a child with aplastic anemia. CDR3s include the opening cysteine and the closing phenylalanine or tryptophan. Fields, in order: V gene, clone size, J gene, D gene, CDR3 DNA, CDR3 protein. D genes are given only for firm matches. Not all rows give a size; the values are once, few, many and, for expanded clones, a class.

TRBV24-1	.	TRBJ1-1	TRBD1	TGTGCCACCCGGGGGACAGGGGGGTCTGCGACTGAAGCTTTCTTT	CATRGTGGSATEAFF
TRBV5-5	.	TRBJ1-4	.	TGTGCCAGCACCTCAGACAGGACCCATGAAAAACTGTTTTTT	CASTSDRTHEKLFF
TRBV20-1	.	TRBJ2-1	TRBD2	TGCAGTGCTAGTAGCGGGCCCTTGAGGGAGCAGTTCTTC	CSASSGPLREQFF
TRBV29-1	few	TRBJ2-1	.	TGCAGCGTTGACCATATTAGCGCCAGCTCCTACAATGAGCAGTTCTTC	CSVDHISASSYNEQFF
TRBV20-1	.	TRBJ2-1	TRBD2	TGCAGTGCTAGGGGGGGGGTGTCCTACAATGAGCAGTTCTTC	CSARGGVSYNEQFF
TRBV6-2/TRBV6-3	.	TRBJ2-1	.	TGTGCCAGCTCCCCCGACATGAGCTCCTACAATGAGCAGTTCTTC	CASSPDMSSYNEQFF
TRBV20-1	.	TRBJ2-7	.	TGCAGTGCTAGATTGTCGATAGGTAAAAGGGCCTACGAGCAGTACTTC	CSARLSIGKRAYEQYF
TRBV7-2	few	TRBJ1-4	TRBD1	TGTGCCTCATCTCGACAGGGCGAAAATGAAAAACTGTTTTTT	CASSRQGENEKLFF
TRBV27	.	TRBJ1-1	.	TGTGCCAGCAGCCTCGGCGGGGGGGGTTCAACTGAAGCTTTCTTT	CASSLGGGGSTEAFF
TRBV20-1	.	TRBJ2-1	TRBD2	TGCAGTGCTAGGAGACTAGCGGGGGGTCGCTCCTACAATGAGCAGTTCTTC	CSARRLAGGRSYNEQFF
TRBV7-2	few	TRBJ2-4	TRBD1	TGTGCCAGCAGCTCTACAGGGGGCTCCGGGAACATTCAGTACTTC	CASSSTGGSGNIQYF
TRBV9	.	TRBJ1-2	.	TGTGCCAGCAGGCCTCTCCTGGGCGGCTACACCTTC	CASRPLLGGYTF
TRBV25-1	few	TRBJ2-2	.	TGTGCCAGCAGCATACCCTCCGGGGAGCTGTTTTTT	CASSIPSGELFF
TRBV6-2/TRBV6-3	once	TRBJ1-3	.	TGTGCCAGCAGAACCCCGACGGGACTTTCGGGAAACACCATATATTTT	CASRTPTGLSGNTIYF
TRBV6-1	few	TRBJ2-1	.	TGTGCCAGCAGTGAATTATTAGCCTGGTCGAATGAGCAGTTCTTC	CASSELLAWSNEQFF
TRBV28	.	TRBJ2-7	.	TGTGCCAGCAGTTTGGATGTGTCGACCCCCGGGCAGTACTTC	CASSLDVSTPGQYF
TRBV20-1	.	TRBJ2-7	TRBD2	TGCAGTGGCCACCTAGCGGGAGGGCCAATCGAGCAGTACTTC	CSGHLAGGPIEQYF
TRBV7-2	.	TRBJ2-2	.	TGTGCCGGAGGACTACAGGGGAGTTCAGCCGGGGAGCTGTTTTTT	CAGGLQGSSAGELFF
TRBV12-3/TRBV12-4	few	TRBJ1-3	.	TGTGCCAGCAGTTTGTATATACCCAACACCATATATTTT	CASSLYIPNTIYF
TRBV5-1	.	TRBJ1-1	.	TGCGCCAGCTTTCGGACGGGCGCCAGGGCCACTGAAGCTTTCTTT	CASFRTGARATEAFF
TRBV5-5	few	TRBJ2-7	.	TGTGCCAGCAGCTTGGGACAGGCTCCCTACGAGCAGTACTTC	CASSLGQAPYEQYF
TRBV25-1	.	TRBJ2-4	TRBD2	TGTGCCAGCATAGGACTAGAGAGCATTCAGTACTTC	CASIGLESIQYF
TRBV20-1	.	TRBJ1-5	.	TGCAGTGCTAGAGATAGGGGAGGTGGAGGGGCGCGCAATCAGCCCCAGCATTTT	CSARDRGGGGARNQPQHF
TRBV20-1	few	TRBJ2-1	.	TGCAGTGCCGCCGGACGGGTCTCCTACAATGAGCAGTTCTTC	CSAAGRVSYNEQFF
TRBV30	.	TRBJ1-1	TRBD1	TGTGCCTGGAGTACCGGACAGGCCGGTACTGAAGCTTTCTTT	CAWSTGQAGTEAFF
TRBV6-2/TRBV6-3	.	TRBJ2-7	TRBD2	TGTGCCAGCAGTTGGATAGCGGGAACGATGCCCTACGAGCAGTACTTC	CASSWIAGTMPYEQYF
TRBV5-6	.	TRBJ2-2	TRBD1	TGTGCCAGCAGCTTGGACAGGGGGCCTAACACCGGGGAGCTGTTTTTT	CASSLDRGPNTGELFF
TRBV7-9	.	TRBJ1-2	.	TGTGCCAGCAGCTTGATAGGGAGTCCTGGCTACACCTTC	CASSLIGSPGYTF
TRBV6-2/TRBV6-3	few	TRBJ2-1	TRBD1	TGTGCCAGCAGCATGCGGGACAGGGCCTACAATGAGCAGTTCTTC	CASSMRDRAYNEQFF
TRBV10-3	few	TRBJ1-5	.	TGTGCCATCAGAATTCTAGGGAACAGGGCCGCTAATCAGCCCCAGCATTTT	CAIRILGNRAANQPQHF
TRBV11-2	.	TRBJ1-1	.	TGTGCCAGCAGCTTCGGGGGGCCGAACACTGAAGCTTTCTTT	CASSFGGPNTEAFF
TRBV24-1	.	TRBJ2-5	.	TGTGCCACCAGTGATTTGGGAGGGGTGGGGGAGACCCAGTACTTC	CATSDLGGVGETQYF